The T cell receptor (beta chain) under discussion was sequenced for a study of T cells in Graves' hyperthyroidism and ophthalmopathy. In the study overall: Initial diagnosis, before any treatment, was when peripheral blood was collected.

There were TCR beta CDR3 regions amplified from RNA transcripts. The TCR CDR3 first-round RT-PCR relied on the HTBI primer set. From the multiplex PCR reads, TCRdb called clonotypes with MiXCR, one entry per CDR3 protein. Among some 760,000 distinct CDR3 sequences listed, 13% to 15% were seen once. The hyperthyroidism was newly diagnosed and had lasted under 2 months; the patients were aged 18 to 65. The authors obtained PBMCs from roughly 10 ml of fresh peripheral blood. This clonotype has a count of ten or more. This CDR3 comprises 16 residues. Trimming removed 5 bases from V and 7 bases from J; junction bases left unmatched: 13. Germline-derived CDR1 and CDR2 are SGHVS and FNYEAQ.

The specimen sequenced was blood. The chain combines TRBV7-6 with TRBJ2-7, with 11 bases matching TRBD2. The receptor's source is a woman aged 18-29 years with Graves' hyperthyroidism. The CDR3 sequence is CASSLSSGRAEREQYF. The CDR3 bases are TGTGCCAGCAGCCTAAGTAGCGGGAGGGCCGAAAGGGAGCAGTACTTC.